One and the same sample provided the 12 T cell receptor beta chains below, sequenced in a study of T cell changes during pregnancy in multiple sclerosis. The method was immunoSEQ multiplex PCR; TCRdb's version includes in-frame clones alone and lacks a portion of them. Among 90,000 or so clones listed, about nine tenths were seen once. The specimen was PBMCs, collected in the first trimester of pregnancy. Source of these receptors: a female donor in good health, serving as a control in a pregnancy study. Some clones in this sample may be carry-over from other donors' samples.

The chain is built from TRBV10-1 and TRBJ2-2; TRBD2 aligns across 7 bases. Germline values: CDR1 WNHNN, CDR2 SYGVQD (reference sequence). Trimming took 8 bases from V and 3 from J; bases not matched to a gene: 6. This CDR3 is 14 amino acids long. CDR3 DNA: TGCGCCAGCCGATACGCGGGAGACACCGGGGAGCTGTTTTTT. Its translation: CASRYAGDTGELFF.

The CDR3 nucleotides read TGTGCCAGCAGCCCAGGGGAGCGCTATGGCTACACCTTC. Protein: CASSPGERYGYTF. This chain uses TRBV7-3 with TRBJ1-2; D may be TRBD1 (6 bases). V lost 5 bases and J lost 4, with 11 bases in between. The CDR3 is 13 residues long. Germline CDR1 is SGHTA and CDR2 is FQGTGA.

The chain has TRBV27 and TRBJ2-3; D is undetermined. Germline lookup yields CDR1 MNHEY and CDR2 SMNVEV (reference sequence). Trimming removed 0 bases from V and 0 bases from J, with 13 bases in between. This CDR3 region has 17 residues. The CDR3 DNA follows: TGTGCCAGCAGTTTATCTCGTGGCGGAACTAGCACAGATACGCAGTATTTT. This codes for CASSLSRGGTSTDTQYF.

V usage is TRBV9 and J usage is TRBJ1-2, with D tentatively TRBD1 (5 bases). The V gene's germline CDR1 is SGDLS and CDR2 YYNGEE. The V gene lost 1 base and the J gene lost 4 bases, with 23 bases spanning the gap. This CDR3 region has 18 residues. The CDR3, as DNA: TGTGCCAGCAGCGTACCTCTTGACCCGACAGAAGGATCCTATGGCTACACCTTC. It is translated as CASSVPLDPTEGSYGYTF.

The chain joins TRBV7-3 to TRBJ2-2; TRBD2 aligns across 9 bases. CDR1 is SGHTA, CDR2 FQGTGA, per germline. This CDR3 has 16 residues. Losses at the gene ends were 1 base for V and 5 bases for J; bases not matched to a gene: 5. CDR3 protein: CASSLSPSGNTGELFF. CDR3 bases: TGTGCCAGCAGCTTAAGCCCTAGCGGGAATACCGGGGAGCTGTTTTTT.

J is TRBJ1-2 and V is TRBV5-4; no firm D call. The V gene lost 0 bases and the J gene lost 1 base, with 7 bases spanning the gap. Germline CDR1 and CDR2: SGHNT and YYREEE (reference sequence). This CDR3 contains 14 residues. The CDR3 bases are TGTGCCAGCAGCTTGGATAGGAGTAACTATGGCTACACCTTC. The encoded protein is CASSLDRSNYGYTF.

The chain links TRBV7-2 to TRBJ1-5; D unclear. This CDR3 spans 13 amino acids. Germline CDR1 SGHTA, CDR2 FQGNSA. V was clipped by 3 bases and J by 0 bases, with 3 bases between them. The DNA of the CDR3 is TGTGCCAGCAGCTTCAATAGCAATCAGCCCCAGCATTTT. It is translated as CASSFNSNQPQHF.

The chain couples TRBV5-1 to TRBJ1-3; 7 positions match TRBD1. The CDR3 extends over 16 amino acids. In germline, CDR1 is SGHRS, CDR2 YFSETQ. Trimming cost V 4 bases and J 0 bases; bases outside gene matches: 7. The CDR3 DNA reads as TGCGCCAGCAGCGCTTGGACAGGTATCTCTGGAAACACCATATATTTT. Translating it yields CASSAWTGISGNTIYF.

V gene TRBV19 combines with J gene TRBJ1-1; 8 bases map to TRBD1. The CDR3 is 15 amino acids. The germline CDR1 and CDR2 sequences are LNHDA and SQIVND (reference sequence). Trimming cost V 1 base and J 2 bases; bases outside gene matches: 3. The CDR3 protein is CASSIVPGGNTEAFF. The DNA of the CDR3 is TGTGCCAGTAGTATAGTTCCAGGGGGCAACACTGAAGCTTTCTTT. Variable domain in full (rest from reference TRBV19 and TRBJ1-1): DGGITQSPKYLFRKEGQNVTLSCEQNLNHDAMYWYRQDPGQGLRLIYYSQIVNDFQKGDIAEGYSVSREKKESFPLTVTSAQKNPTAFYLCASSIVPGGNTEAFFGQGTRLTVV.

The gene calls are TRBV6-1 and TRBJ2-1, with TRBD2 matching over 9 bases. This CDR3 region has 14 residues. Unmatched junction bases numbered 10, after V lost 7 bases and J lost 9 bases. From germline, CDR1 is MNHNS and CDR2 SASEGT. CDR3 region: CASTEGRGGVEQFF. The CDR3 nucleotides are TGTGCCAGCACCGAAGGGCGGGGGGGGGTTGAGCAGTTCTTC.

Points on this clone: This CDR3 is also generated by other DNA sequences in the sample. The chain carries TRBV10-2 and TRBJ1-4; tentative D call: TRBD1 (6 bases). Germline CDR1 reads WSHSY; CDR2 reads SAAADI. Trimming took off 7 bases at V and 4 bases at J, with 10 bases between the two ends. This CDR3 has 13 amino acids. The CDR3 sequence is CASTGHLNEKLFF. The CDR3 region has the DNA TGCGCCAGCACGGGACACCTTAATGAAAAACTGTTTTTT.

This chain connects TRBV6-6 to TRBJ2-5, with D maybe TRBD2 (6 bases). The ends were cut back, 5 bases at V and 5 bases at J, with 18 bases in the middle. Germline V gene lookup returns CDR1 MNHNY and CDR2 SVGAGI (reference sequence). The CDR3 is made up of 15 amino acids. CDR3 sequence (DNA): TGTGCCAGCAGTACACTCTCCGGGAGTGGGGAGACCCAGTACTTC. Encoded protein: CASSTLSGSGETQYF.